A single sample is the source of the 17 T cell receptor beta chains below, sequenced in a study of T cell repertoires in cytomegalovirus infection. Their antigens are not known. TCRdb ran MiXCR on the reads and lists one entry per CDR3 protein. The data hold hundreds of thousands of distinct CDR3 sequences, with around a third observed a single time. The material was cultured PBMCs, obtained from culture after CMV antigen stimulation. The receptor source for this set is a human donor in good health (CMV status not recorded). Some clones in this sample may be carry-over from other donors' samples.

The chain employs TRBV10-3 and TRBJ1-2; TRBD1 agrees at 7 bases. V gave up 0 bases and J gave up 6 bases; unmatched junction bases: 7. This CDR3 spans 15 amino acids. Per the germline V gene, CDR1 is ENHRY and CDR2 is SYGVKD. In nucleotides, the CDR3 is TGTGCCATCAGTGAGTCGGGGACAGTCGGAGATGGCTACACCTTC. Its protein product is CAISESGTVGDGYTF.

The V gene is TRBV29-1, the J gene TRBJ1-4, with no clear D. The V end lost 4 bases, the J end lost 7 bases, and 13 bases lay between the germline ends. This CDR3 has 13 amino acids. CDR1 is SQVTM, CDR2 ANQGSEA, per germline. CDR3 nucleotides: TGCAGCGTTGCCGTGAATGGTGGTGAAAAACTGTTTTTT. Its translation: CSVAVNGGEKLFF.

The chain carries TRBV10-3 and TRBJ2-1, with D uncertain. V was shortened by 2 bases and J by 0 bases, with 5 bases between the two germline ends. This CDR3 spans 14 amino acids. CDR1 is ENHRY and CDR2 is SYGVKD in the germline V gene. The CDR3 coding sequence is TGTGCCATCAGTGAGACGCACTCCTACAATGAGCAGTTCTTC. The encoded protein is CAISETHSYNEQFF.

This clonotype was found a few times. CDR3 loop: CASSQGRASGLSSTDTQYF. CDR3 sequence (DNA): TGTGCCAGCAGCCAGGGACGGGCTAGCGGACTCTCTAGCACAGATACGCAGTATTTT. This chain joins TRBV6-1 and TRBJ2-3; 7 nucleotides match TRBD2. V shed 6 bases, J shed 0 bases, and the junction held 18 bases outside the gene matches. The CDR3 length is 19 residues. Germline loops: CDR1 MNHNS, CDR2 SASEGT.

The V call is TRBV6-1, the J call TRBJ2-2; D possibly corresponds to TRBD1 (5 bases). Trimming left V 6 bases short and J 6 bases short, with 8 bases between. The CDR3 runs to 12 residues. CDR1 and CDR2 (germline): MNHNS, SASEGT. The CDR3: CASSATAGELFF. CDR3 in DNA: TGTGCCAGCAGCGCGACAGCCGGGGAGCTGTTTTTT.

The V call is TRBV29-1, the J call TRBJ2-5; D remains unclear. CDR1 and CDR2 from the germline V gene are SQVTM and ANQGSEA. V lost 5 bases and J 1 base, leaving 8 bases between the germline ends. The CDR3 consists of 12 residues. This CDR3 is CSVSAAQETQYF. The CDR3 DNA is TGCAGCGTTTCGGCAGCCCAAGAGACCCAGTACTTC.

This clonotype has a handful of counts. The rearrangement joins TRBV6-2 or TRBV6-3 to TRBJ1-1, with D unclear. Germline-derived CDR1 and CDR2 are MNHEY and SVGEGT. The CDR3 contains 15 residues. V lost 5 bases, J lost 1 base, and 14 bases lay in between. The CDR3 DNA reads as TGTGCCAGCAGTCTCCGGGCAGCGACGAACACTGAAGCTTTCTTT. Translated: CASSLRAATNTEAFF.

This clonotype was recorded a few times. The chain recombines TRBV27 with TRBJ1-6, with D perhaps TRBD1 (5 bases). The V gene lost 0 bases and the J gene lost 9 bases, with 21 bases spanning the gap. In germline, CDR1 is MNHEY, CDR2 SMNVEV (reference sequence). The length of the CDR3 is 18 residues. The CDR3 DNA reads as TGTGCCAGCAGTTTATCGGACACTGCCTTCCCTATTCGTTCACCCCTCCACTTT. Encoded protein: CASSLSDTAFPIRSPLHF.

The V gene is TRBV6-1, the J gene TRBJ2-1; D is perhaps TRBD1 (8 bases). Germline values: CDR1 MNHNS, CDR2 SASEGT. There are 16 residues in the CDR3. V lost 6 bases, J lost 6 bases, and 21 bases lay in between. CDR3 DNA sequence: TGTGCCAGCAGGGACAGGGCCGGGGGGAAGCCCAATGAGCAGTTCTTC. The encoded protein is CASRDRAGGKPNEQFF.

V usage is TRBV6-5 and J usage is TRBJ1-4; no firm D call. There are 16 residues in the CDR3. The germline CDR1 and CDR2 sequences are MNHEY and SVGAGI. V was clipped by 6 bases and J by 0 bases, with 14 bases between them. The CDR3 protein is CASSKHRDPTNEKLFF. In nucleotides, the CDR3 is TGTGCCAGCAGCAAGCACCGGGATCCAACTAATGAAAAACTGTTTTTT.

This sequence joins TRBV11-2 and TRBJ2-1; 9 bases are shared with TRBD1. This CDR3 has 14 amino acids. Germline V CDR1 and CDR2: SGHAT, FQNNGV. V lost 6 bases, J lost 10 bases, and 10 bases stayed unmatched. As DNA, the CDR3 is TGTGCCAGCAGTACCGGGACAGGGATCGGGGAGCAGTTCTTC. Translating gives CASSTGTGIGEQFF.

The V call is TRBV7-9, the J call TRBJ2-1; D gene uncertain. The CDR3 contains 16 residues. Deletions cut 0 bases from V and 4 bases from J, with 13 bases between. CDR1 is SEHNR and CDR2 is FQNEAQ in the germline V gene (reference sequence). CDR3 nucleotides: TGTGCCAGCAGCTTAGCTCGGCTGCCCAAGTACAATGAGCAGTTCTTC. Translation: CASSLARLPKYNEQFF.

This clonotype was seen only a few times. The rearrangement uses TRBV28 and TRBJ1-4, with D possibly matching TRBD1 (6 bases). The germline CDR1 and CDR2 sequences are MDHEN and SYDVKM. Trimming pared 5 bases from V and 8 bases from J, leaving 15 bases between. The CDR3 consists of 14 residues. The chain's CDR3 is CASSQGGEGEKLFF. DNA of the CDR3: TGTGCCAGCAGTCAAGGGGGGGAGGGGGAAAAACTGTTTTTT.

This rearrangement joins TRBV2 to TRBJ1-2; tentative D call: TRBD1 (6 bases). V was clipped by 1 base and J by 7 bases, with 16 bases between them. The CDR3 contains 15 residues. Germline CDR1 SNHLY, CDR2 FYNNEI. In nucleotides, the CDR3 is TGTGCCAGCAGTGAAGTTCGGGCAGGGGTTGGTGGCTACACCTTC. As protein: CASSEVRAGVGGYTF.

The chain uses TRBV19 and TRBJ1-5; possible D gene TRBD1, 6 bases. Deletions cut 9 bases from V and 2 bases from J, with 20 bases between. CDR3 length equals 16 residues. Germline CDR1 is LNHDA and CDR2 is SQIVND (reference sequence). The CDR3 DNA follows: TGTGCCAGCCGGCCGGCAGGGTCAGGGGGCAATCAGCCCCAGCATTTT. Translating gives CASRPAGSGGNQPQHF.

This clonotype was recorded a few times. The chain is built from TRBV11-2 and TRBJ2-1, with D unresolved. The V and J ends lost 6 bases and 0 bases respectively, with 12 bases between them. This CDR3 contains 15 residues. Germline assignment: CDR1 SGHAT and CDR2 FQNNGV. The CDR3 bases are TGTGCCAGCAGACCCGTGGGGTCCTCCTACAATGAGCAGTTCTTC. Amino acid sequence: CASRPVGSSYNEQFF.

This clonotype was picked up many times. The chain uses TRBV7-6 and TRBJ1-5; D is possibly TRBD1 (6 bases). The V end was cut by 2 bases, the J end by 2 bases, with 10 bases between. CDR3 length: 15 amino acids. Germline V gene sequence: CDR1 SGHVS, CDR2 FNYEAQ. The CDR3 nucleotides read TGTGCCAGCAGCTTATCCGGGGGCGGCAATCAGCCCCAGCATTTT. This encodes CASSLSGGGNQPQHF.